The sequence of this TCR beta chain was determined in a study of T cell responses to AZD1222 COVID-19 vaccine. Trimming removed 0 bases at V and 4 bases at J, with 19 bases between. The germline gives CDR1 LGHNA, CDR2 YNFKEQ. The CDR3 consists of 18 residues. Comment on this clone: Its antigen is not identified.

TCRdb keeps only in-frame clones here, not all; method: immunoSEQ multiplex PCR. The data show some 120,000 clones, roughly 93% seen once. Study-wide points: There were repertoire samples only from the period after the peak T cell response. Reportedly, nearly half of unique spike TCRs recognized epitopes outside B.1.351/B.1.1.7 mutations.

J is TRBJ2-1 and V is TRBV4-2; D might be TRBD2 (5 bases). This receptor was obtained from an adult in good health. This specimen was peripheral blood, taken on day 0 of AZD1222 vaccination. CDR3 sequence reads: CASSQELARIINYNEQFF. The CDR3 coding sequence is TGTGCCAGCAGCCAAGAGTTAGCGCGTATTATTAATTACAATGAGCAGTTCTTC.